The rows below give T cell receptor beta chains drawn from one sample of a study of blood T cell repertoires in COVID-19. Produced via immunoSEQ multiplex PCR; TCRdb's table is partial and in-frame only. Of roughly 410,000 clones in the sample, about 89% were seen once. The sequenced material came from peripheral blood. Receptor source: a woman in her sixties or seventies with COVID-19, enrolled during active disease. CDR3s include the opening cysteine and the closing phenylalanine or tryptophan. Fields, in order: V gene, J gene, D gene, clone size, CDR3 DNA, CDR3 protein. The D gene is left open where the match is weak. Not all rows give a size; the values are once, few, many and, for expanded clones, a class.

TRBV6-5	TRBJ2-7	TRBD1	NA	TGTGCCAGCAGCCCCCGGGACAGGGGTGGCGAGCAGTACTTC	CASSPRDRGGEQYF
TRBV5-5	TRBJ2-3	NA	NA	TGTGCCAGCAGCCCGGGCAGGGTTGGGGCAGGAGATACGCAGTATTTT	CASSPGRVGAGDTQYF
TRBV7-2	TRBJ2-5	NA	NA	TGTGCCAGCAGCCGGGTCAGGGGCACAGAGACCCAGTACTTC	CASSRVRGTETQYF
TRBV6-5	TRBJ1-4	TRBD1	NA	TGTGCCAGCAGATCCGGTACAGGGGGTGAAAAACTGTTTTTT	CASRSGTGGEKLFF
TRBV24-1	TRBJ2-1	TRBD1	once	TGTGCCACCAGTGACACCAGGGGGCACCGATATGAGCAGTTCTTC	CATSDTRGHRYEQFF
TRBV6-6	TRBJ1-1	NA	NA	TGTGCCAGCAGTTACGAGGGCTTGATGCGGGCTTTCTTT	CASSYEGLMRAFF
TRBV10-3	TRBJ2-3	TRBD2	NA	TGTGCCATCAGGGAGACTAGCGGGGGGGCCCCAGATACGCAGTATTTT	CAIRETSGGAPDTQYF
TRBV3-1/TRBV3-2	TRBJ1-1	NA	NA	TGTGCCAGCAGCCAAGACGCAGGGTACACTGAAGCTTTCTTT	CASSQDAGYTEAFF
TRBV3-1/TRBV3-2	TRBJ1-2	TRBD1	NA	TGTGCCAGCAGCCAAGAGGGCAGGGGGCGGGATGGCTACACCTTC	CASSQEGRGRDGYTF
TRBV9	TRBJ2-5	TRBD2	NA	TGTGCCAGCAGCGACCTAGCGGGGTTAGAGACCCAGTACTTC	CASSDLAGLETQYF
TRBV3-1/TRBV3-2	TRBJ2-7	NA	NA	TGTGCCAGCAGCCAGGGGGACGGAGGGGTCTACGAGCAGTACTTC	CASSQGDGGVYEQYF
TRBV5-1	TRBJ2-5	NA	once	TGCGCCAGCAGCTTCCAGGGGAGGGAAGAGACCCAGTACTTC	CASSFQGREETQYF
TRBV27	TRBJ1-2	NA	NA	TGTGCCAGCAGTTTATCTGGTGCAGGGGACCGGTCTTATGGCTACACCTTC	CASSLSGAGDRSYGYTF
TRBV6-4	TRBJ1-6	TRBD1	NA	TGTGCCAGCAGTGACTATGGGACAGGGGTTTCACCCCTCCACTTT	CASSDYGTGVSPLHF
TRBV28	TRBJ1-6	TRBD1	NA	TGTGCCAGCGGGGGACAGGGATGGTCACCCCTCCACTTT	CASGGQGWSPLHF
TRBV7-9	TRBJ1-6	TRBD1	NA	TGTGCCAGCAGCGAACCCGGGACAGGGGATTCACCCCTCCACTTT	CASSEPGTGDSPLHF
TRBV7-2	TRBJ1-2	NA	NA	TGTGCCAGCAGCTCATCCCGCGGGGAACGCTATGGCTACACCTTC	CASSSSRGERYGYTF
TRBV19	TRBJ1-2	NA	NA	TGTGCCAGTAGTATAGCTCAGGGGTCTCAGTATGGCTACACCTTC	CASSIAQGSQYGYTF
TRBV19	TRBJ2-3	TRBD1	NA	TGTGCCAGTAGTGGGTGGACAGGCCGTAGCACAGATACGCAGTATTTT	CASSGWTGRSTDTQYF
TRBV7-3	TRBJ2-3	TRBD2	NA	TGTGCCAGCAGCTTAAAAATAGCGGGGAGCACAGATACGCAGTATTTT	CASSLKIAGSTDTQYF
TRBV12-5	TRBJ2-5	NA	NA	TGTGCTAGTGGTTTGGTACGTACAGGTCAGACGGAGACCCAGTACTTC	CASGLVRTGQTETQYF
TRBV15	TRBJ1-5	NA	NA	TGTGCCACCCACCCGGGAGGGATATTCAATCAGCCCCAGCATTTT	CATHPGGIFNQPQHF
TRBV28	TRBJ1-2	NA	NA	TGTGCCAGCAGTTCACCGGGACTGAGAAACTATGGCTACACCTTC	CASSSPGLRNYGYTF
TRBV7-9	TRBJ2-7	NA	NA	TGTGCCAGCAGCTTCCGGGACAACTCCTACGAGCAGTACTTC	CASSFRDNSYEQYF
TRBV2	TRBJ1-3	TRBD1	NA	TGTGCCATAGGACAGGGGTCGAACACCATATATTTT	CAIGQGSNTIYF
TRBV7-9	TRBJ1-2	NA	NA	TGTGCCAGCAGCTCCACGTGGAACCCGGGTGGCTACACCTTC	CASSSTWNPGGYTF
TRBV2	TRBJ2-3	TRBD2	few	TGTGCCAGCAGTGAAGAGGGCGGGGGGTCCACAGATACGCAGTATTTT	CASSEEGGGSTDTQYF
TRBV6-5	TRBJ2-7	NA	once	TGTGCCAGCAGTTATGCTGGGGGCAGCGGGGCGCAGTACTTC	CASSYAGGSGAQYF
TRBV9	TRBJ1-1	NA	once	TGTGCCAGCAGCGCCCAGGGGATCTTGAACACTGAAGCTTTCTTT	CASSAQGILNTEAFF
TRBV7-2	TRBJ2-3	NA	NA	TGTGCCAGCAGCGGCTTCGGGGTCACAGATACGCAGTATTTT	CASSGFGVTDTQYF
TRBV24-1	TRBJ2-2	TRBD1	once	TGTGCCACCAGTGATTTGTGGAGGACAGGGCGGGCCGGGGAGCTGTTTTTT	CATSDLWRTGRAGELFF
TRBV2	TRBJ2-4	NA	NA	TGTGCCAGCAATAGGAAAGGGAGTTTTCTGGACATTCAGTACTTC	CASNRKGSFLDIQYF
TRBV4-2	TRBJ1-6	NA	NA	TGTGCCAGCAGCCAAGATCGGGGAGAACCCCTCCACTTT	CASSQDRGEPLHF
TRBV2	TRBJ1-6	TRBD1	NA	TGTGCCAGCAGTTGGGACAGGGGTGGGGATTCACCCCTCCACTTT	CASSWDRGGDSPLHF
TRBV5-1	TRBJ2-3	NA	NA	TGCGCCAGCAGCTTAGGGTTTAGAGGGGGAGTTACAGATACGCAGTATTTT	CASSLGFRGGVTDTQYF
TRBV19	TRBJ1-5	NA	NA	TGTGCCAGTAATCACCGGTCCGATCCCCAGCATTTT	CASNHRSDPQHF